This T cell receptor beta chain emerged from a study of blood T cell repertoires in COVID-19. With 7 bases clipped from V and 8 bases from J, the junction kept 7 bases outside the gene matches. The CDR3 spans 14 residues. The germline V gene encodes CDR1 MDHEN and CDR2 SYDVKM. In the source study's methods: Reference gene primer amplification in the assay estimated nucleated cell counts. Here immunoSEQ multiplex PCR was the method, and the copy in TCRdb shows in-frame clones only, minus some. That table is the source of V, J and clone size, and D and trimming were worked out from the DNA. Of around 370,000 clones in the sample, nearly 90% were seen once.

The V gene is TRBV28, the J gene TRBJ1-4; 10 nucleotides align to TRBD1. The clonotype comes from a man between 18 and 35 years old with active or convalescent COVID-19. Sequencing was carried out using peripheral blood. In nucleotides, the CDR3 is TGTGCCAGCACCTCCGGGACAGGGGTAGAAAAACTGTTTTTT. Translation gives CASTSGTGVEKLFF.